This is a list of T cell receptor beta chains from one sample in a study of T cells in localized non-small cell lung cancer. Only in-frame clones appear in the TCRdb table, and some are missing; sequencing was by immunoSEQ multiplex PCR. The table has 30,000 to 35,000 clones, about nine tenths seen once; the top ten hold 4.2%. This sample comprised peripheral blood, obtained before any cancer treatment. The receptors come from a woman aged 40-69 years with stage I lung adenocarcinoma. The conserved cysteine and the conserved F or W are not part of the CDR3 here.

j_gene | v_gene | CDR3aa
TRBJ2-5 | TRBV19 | ASSMGDSYQETQY
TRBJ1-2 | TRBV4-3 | ASSQTVGIPYGYT
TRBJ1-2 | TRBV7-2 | ASSLARQGTVYGYT
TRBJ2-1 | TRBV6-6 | ASSRPYNEQF
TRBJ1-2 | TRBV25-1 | ASSETGGNYGYT
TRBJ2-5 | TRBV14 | ASSQLTSYETQY
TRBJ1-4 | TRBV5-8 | ASSLKLKVEKLF
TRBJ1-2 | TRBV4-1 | ASSQVISPANYGYT
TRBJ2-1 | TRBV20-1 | RTRTEQF
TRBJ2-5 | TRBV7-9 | ASSEMGGVETQY
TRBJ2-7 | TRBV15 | ATSNSGPYEQY
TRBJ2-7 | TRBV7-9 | ASSHGGAYEQY
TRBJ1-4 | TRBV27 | ASSLTTAPNEKLF
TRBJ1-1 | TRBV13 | ASSLGLGTGRDTEAF
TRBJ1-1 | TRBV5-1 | ASSRSGTAGTEAF
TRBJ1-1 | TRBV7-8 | ASSLAAVINTEAF
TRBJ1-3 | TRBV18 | ASTQSVGPGHLNSGNTIY
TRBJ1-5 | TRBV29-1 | SVEGGYNQPQH
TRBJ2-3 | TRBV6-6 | ASSYSGGGDTDTQY
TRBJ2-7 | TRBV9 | ASSVGAGKDYEQY
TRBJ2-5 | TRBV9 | ASSPLGGERGAGETQY
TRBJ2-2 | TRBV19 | ASSMRQGGTGELF
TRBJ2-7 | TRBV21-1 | ASSKTPHLDPFDEQY
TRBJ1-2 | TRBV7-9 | ASSQGTGSGYT
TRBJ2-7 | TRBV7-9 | ASSFGSAEQY
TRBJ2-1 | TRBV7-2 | ASSENRVNEQF
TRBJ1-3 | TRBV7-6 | ASSQQQGSGNTIY
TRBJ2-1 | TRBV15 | ATSVATPYNEQF
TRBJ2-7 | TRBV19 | ARRGIQGVTAEQY
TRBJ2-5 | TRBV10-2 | ASSLYQETQY
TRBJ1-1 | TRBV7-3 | ASSLNPGTMNTEAF
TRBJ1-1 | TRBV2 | ASTQGGLNTEAF
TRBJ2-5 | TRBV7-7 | ASSLGTSGAETQY
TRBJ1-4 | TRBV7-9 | ASSLAVELF
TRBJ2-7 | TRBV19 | ASSSAYRDGAYEQY
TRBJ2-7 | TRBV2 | ASSGDAAYEQY
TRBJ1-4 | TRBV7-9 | ASSPPGAIEKLF
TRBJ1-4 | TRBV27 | ASGSGTDPVEVF
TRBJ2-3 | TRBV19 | ASAPRSGGPTDTQY
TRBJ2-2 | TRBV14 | ASSQAHLTGELF
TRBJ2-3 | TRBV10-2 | ASSDNRGTDTQY
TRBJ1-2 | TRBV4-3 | ASSQSQGGDNYGYT
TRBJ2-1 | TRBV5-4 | ASSIGGEGDNEQF
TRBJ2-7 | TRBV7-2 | ASSWGSSGVLRGQY
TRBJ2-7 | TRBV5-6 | ASSPDPEGDYEQY
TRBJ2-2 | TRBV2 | ASTTFSGRMNTGELF
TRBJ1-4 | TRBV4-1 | ASSPPRGTSEKLF
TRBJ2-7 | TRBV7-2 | ASSSDSSSYEQY
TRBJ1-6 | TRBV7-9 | ASSPGGGGNNSPLH
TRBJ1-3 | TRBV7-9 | ASSRQGATGNTIY
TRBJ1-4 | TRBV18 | ASSQWTDKLF
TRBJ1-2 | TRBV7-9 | ASSLGDSPGGGYT
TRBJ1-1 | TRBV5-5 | ASSSAGFNTEAF
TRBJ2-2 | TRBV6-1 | ASTLAGELF
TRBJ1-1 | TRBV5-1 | ASSQNLGLNTEAF
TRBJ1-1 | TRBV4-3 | ASSQDSIVSTEAF
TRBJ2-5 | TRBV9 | ASSPTDRPGTQY
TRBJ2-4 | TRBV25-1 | ASKAGGEPNIQY
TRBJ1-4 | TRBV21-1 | ASSVIRTKGEKLF